Shown below are 18 T cell receptor beta chains from a single sample sequenced in a study of metastatic and nonmetastatic thyroid tumors. Through MiXCR, TCRdb re-clonotyped the PCR reads. The table has 91,000 or so clones, 10% to 15% seen once. There were no patients who had received any treatment before thyroid surgery. Specimen: blood. The receptors stem from a female donor with papillary thyroid cancer or a benign thyroid nodule (not recorded which). Some clones in this sample may be carry-over from other donors' samples.

This clone occurred many times. V gene TRBV9 combines with J gene TRBJ1-5; 10 bases map to TRBD1. CDR1 SGDLS and CDR2 YYNGEE come from the germline V gene. V dropped 4 bases and J dropped 1; count of bases not matched to a gene: 2. This CDR3 has 15 amino acids. Here the CDR3 DNA reads TGTGCCAGCAGCTTGACAGGGGGCAGCAATCAGCCCCAGCATTTT. Its translation is CASSLTGGSNQPQHF.

This clone was recorded many times. CDR3 residues: CASSWTSGAYNEQFF. In DNA form, the CDR3 reads TGTGCCAGCAGCTGGACTAGCGGGGCGTACAATGAGCAGTTCTTC. This sequence joins TRBV7-9 and TRBJ2-1, with 12 bases identical to TRBD2. Germline V gene sequence: CDR1 SEHNR, CDR2 FQNEAQ (reference sequence). This CDR3 is built from 15 residues. With V trimmed by 4 bases and J by 4 bases, 2 bases remained unmatched.

This clone was seen many times. The V and J genes are TRBV11-2 and TRBJ2-7, with 12 bases aligning to TRBD2. This CDR3 contains 16 residues. The germline V gene has CDR1 SGHAT and CDR2 FQNNGV. After removal of 0 bases from V and 4 bases from J, the junction contained 4 bases not matched to a gene. The CDR3: CASSLEGTSGSYEQYF. The CDR3 DNA is TGTGCCAGCAGCTTAGAGGGGACTAGCGGGTCGTACGAGCAGTACTTC.

The chain links TRBV6-1 to TRBJ1-6; no reliable D call. The V gene lost 0 bases and the J gene lost 9 bases, with 12 bases spanning the gap. Germline CDR1 is MNHNS and CDR2 is SASEGT. The CDR3 covers 15 residues. CDR3 sequence (DNA): TGTGCCAGCAGTGAAGCAGGCGGGAGTAGTTCACCCCTCCACTTT. Residues: CASSEAGGSSSPLHF.

This clone was counted many times. The chain joins TRBV12-3 or TRBV12-4 to TRBJ1-4; D gene ambiguous. The CDR3 is 13 residues long. The V gene lost 3 bases and the J gene lost 6 bases, with 8 bases spanning the gap. This chain's CDR3 is CASSLFQDEKLFF. CDR3 nucleotide sequence: TGTGCCAGCAGTTTGTTCCAGGATGAAAAACTGTTTTTT.

On this clone: The junction differs from germline at one of its ends, possibly a read error. The chain recombines TRBV2 with TRBJ2-7; possible D gene TRBD2, 5 bases. Germline V gives CDR1 SNHLY, CDR2 FYNNEI. The CDR3 is made up of 19 amino acids. CDR3 in DNA: TGTGCCATCAGTGAAGCAGGACGGGGAGTGGGTGACTTCAGCTACGAGCAGTACTTC. Amino acid sequence: CAISEAGRGVGDFSYEQYF. Based on the CDR3 plus reference TRBV2 and TRBJ2-7, the full variable domain is EPEVTQTPSHQVTQMGQEVILRCVPISNHLYFYWYRQILGQKVEFLVSFYNNEISEKSEIFDDQFSVERPDGSNFTLKIRSTKLEDSAMYFCAISEAGRGVGDFSYEQYFGPGTRLTVT.

This clone was seen many times. The V and J genes are TRBV24-1 and TRBJ2-3, with 7 nucleotides matching TRBD1. J was trimmed by 0 bases and V by 1 base; bases with no gene match: 12. The CDR3 is made up of 19 amino acids. Germline CDR1 is KGHDR and CDR2 is SFDVKD. CDR3 protein: CATSDLQGKRTASTDTQYF. The CDR3 nucleotides are TGTGCCACCAGTGATTTACAGGGGAAACGAACCGCTAGCACAGATACGCAGTATTTT.

This clone was detected many times. The chain couples TRBV20-1 to TRBJ2-7, with 8 bases that match TRBD2. The CDR3 has 14 amino acids. Germline assignment: CDR1 DFQATT and CDR2 SNEGSKA (reference sequence). V dropped 3 bases and J dropped 6; count of bases not matched to a gene: 10. CDR3 in amino acids: CSARDGTRLSEQYF. The CDR3 nucleotides are TGCAGTGCTAGGGACGGGACTAGGTTGTCCGAGCAGTACTTC.

The sample holds many counts of this clone. The chain couples TRBV6-1 to TRBJ1-2; 8 bases agree with TRBD1. CDR3 length: 13 residues. J lost 8 bases, V lost 6 bases, and 8 bases had no gene match. From germline, CDR1 is MNHNS and CDR2 SASEGT. The CDR3 is CASRTRTGGGYTF. CDR3 DNA sequence: TGTGCCAGCAGGACCCGCACAGGGGGGGGCTACACCTTC.

This clone occurred many times. The V gene is TRBV7-2, the J gene TRBJ2-1, with TRBD2 matching over 12 bases. The CDR3 runs 18 residues. Germline CDR1 reads SGHTA; CDR2 reads FQGNSA. The junction had 13 bases not matched to a gene; V was cut back by 4 bases and J by 6 bases. As DNA, the CDR3 is TGTGCCAGCAGCTCCTCTAGCGGGAGGGCCTTTTTTGGCAATGAGCAGTTCTTC. Translating gives CASSSSSGRAFFGNEQFF.

The sample holds many counts of this clone. This chain links TRBV20-1 with TRBJ2-1; 10 bases match TRBD2. Germline CDR1 is DFQATT and CDR2 is SNEGSKA (reference sequence). The CDR3 contains 15 residues. V dropped 5 bases and J dropped 2; count of bases not matched to a gene: 6. The CDR3: CSAPAGGRPYNEQFF. The DNA for the CDR3 is TGCAGTGCTCCAGCGGGAGGGAGGCCCTACAATGAGCAGTTCTTC.

This clone was seen only a few times. The J gene is TRBJ1-6, the V gene TRBV6-6; 7 bases are shared with TRBD1. Germline V CDR1 and CDR2: MNHNY, SVGAGI (reference sequence). CDR3 length equals 16 residues. J lost 6 bases, V lost 0 bases, and 5 bases had no gene match. CDR3 DNA: TGTGCCAGCAGTTACTCAGGACAGGCTTGTAATTCACCCCTCCACTTT. This gives the protein CASSYSGQACNSPLHF.

The table lists this clone with many counts. The chain couples TRBV2 to TRBJ1-2; D possibly corresponds to TRBD1 (5 bases). The V end was cut by 3 bases, the J end by 1 base, with 9 bases between. The CDR3 is 14 residues long. Germline CDR1 and CDR2: SNHLY and FYNNEI. CDR3 in amino acids: CASSEGGNNYGYTF. DNA for the CDR3: TGTGCCAGCAGTGAGGGGGGGAATAACTATGGCTACACCTTC.

The table lists this clone with a few counts. This chain uses TRBV24-1 with TRBJ1-5; D might be TRBD1 (5 bases). The CDR3 spans 13 residues. Germline CDR1 is KGHDR and CDR2 is SFDVKD. CDR3 sequence: CVRGGSGNQPQHF. CDR3 bases: TGTGTCCGGGGGGGAAGCGGCAATCAGCCCCAGCATTTT.

This clone was counted ten times or more. The chain employs TRBV11-2 and TRBJ2-1; the D is unclear. Trimming shortened V by 1 base and J by 5 bases, and 9 bases separated the two germline ends. Germline CDR1 reads SGHAT; CDR2 reads FQNNGV. There are 14 residues in the CDR3. CDR3: CASSLGLQNNEQFF. The CDR3 region has the DNA TGTGCCAGCAGCTTAGGACTTCAGAACAATGAGCAGTTCTTC.

The chain is built from TRBV12-3 or TRBV12-4 and TRBJ2-2; the D call may be TRBD1 or TRBD2 (5 bases each). This CDR3 is built from 15 residues. Trimming removed 7 bases at V and 13 bases at J, with 25 bases between. CDR3: CASTPVRIGTWGLFF. As DNA, the CDR3 is TGTGCCAGCACTCCAGTTCGCATTGGGACCTGGGGGCTGTTTTTT.

This clone was counted only a few times. One base away lies a much larger clone, so this may be a sequencing read error. The chain is built from TRBV14 and TRBJ2-7; tentative D call: TRBD2 (5 bases). The V gene lost 1 base and the J gene lost 4 bases, with 8 bases spanning the gap. The germline V gene encodes CDR1 SGHDN and CDR2 FVKESK. This CDR3 region has 13 residues. The CDR3 bases are TGTGCCAGCAGCCAAGTCACGGGGTACGAGCAGTACTTC. Its translation is CASSQVTGYEQYF. The variable domain in full, with the rest retrieved from reference TRBV14 and TRBJ2-7, is EAGVTQFPSHSVIEKGQTVTLRCDPISGHDNLYWYRRVMGKEIKFLLHFVKESKQDESGMPNNRFLAERTGGTYSTLKVQPAELEDSGVYFCASSQVTGYEQYFGPGTRLTVT.

This clone was seen a few times. This sequence may be a read error, since a much larger clone differs from it by one base. The genes are TRBV5-1 and TRBJ2-1; possible D gene TRBD1, 5 bases. Germline assignment: CDR1 SGHRS and CDR2 YFSETQ. The CDR3 consists of 14 residues. CDR3 coding DNA: TGCGTCAGCAGCTTATCAGGGCCCTACAATGAGCAGTTCTTC. This translates into CVSSLSGPYNEQFF. Full variable domain (remainder filled in from reference TRBV5-1 and TRBJ2-1): KAGVTQTPRYLIKTRGQQVTLSCSPISGHRSVSWYQQTPGQGLQFLFEYFSETQRNKGNFPGRFSGRQFSNSRSEMNVSTLELGDSALYLCVSSLSGPYNEQFFGPGTRLTVL.